The 18 T cell receptor beta chains below all came from one sample that was sequenced in a study of cytomegalovirus exposure and HLA in healthy donors. It was with 60 Vbeta and 13 Jbeta primers that the PCR ran. The repertoire was sequenced with immunoSEQ multiplex PCR; TCRdb's copy has only in-frame clones and lacks some. The sample has about 65,000 clones; the top ten hold approximately 16%. Sequencing input: PBMCs. The receptors stem from a boy under 18 in good health and CMV-seronegative.

V usage is TRBV7-9 and J usage is TRBJ1-2; possibly TRBD1 for D (6 bases). This CDR3 has 13 amino acids. V shed 7 bases and J shed 6 bases, with 15 bases lying between them. Germline V gives CDR1 SEHNR, CDR2 FQNEAQ (reference sequence). The DNA for the CDR3 is TGTGCCAGCATCCCAACAGGGATAGATGGCTACACCTTC. It specifies CASIPTGIDGYTF.

The CDR3 coding sequence is TGTGCCAGTAAAAACACCGCCTATGGCTACACCTTC. It codes for CASKNTAYGYTF. This chain links TRBV19 with TRBJ1-2; D is unclear. The CDR3 is 12 residues long. The ends were cut back, 7 bases at V and 4 bases at J, with 10 bases in the middle. CDR1 is LNHDA and CDR2 is SQIVND in the germline V gene (reference sequence). Together with reference TRBV19 and TRBJ1-2, the CDR3 gives the full variable domain: DGGITQSPKYLFRKEGQNVTLSCEQNLNHDAMYWYRQDPGQGLRLIYYSQIVNDFQKGDIAEGYSVSREKKESFPLTVTSAQKNPTAFYLCASKNTAYGYTFGSGTRLTVV.

The gene calls are TRBV2 and TRBJ1-1; TRBD1 aligns across 7 bases. With 5 bases clipped from V and 5 bases from J, the junction kept 5 bases outside the gene matches. Looked up from germline, CDR1 is SNHLY and CDR2 is FYNNEI. CDR3 length: 13 amino acids. Written as DNA, the CDR3 is TGTGCCAGCAGTCTTACAGGGGAGACTGAAGCTTTCTTT. Its translation: CASSLTGETEAFF.

The chain combines TRBV6-5 with TRBJ2-5, with 7 bases aligning to TRBD2. After removal of 8 bases from V and 5 bases from J, the junction contained 14 bases not matched to a gene. Looked up from germline, CDR1 is MNHEY and CDR2 is SVGAGI. The CDR3 loop spans 15 amino acids. CDR3 protein: CASQGYGGSYETQYF. In DNA, the CDR3 is TGTGCCAGCCAGGGTTACGGCGGGAGTTATGAGACCCAGTACTTC.

This chain uses TRBV5-5 with TRBJ1-1, with a possible D match to TRBD1 (5 bases). CDR1 SGHKS and CDR2 YYEKEE come from the germline V gene (reference sequence). Trimming took off 0 bases at V and 7 bases at J, with 19 bases between the two ends. CDR3 length: 16 residues. This chain's CDR3 is CASSLVQGSGRGEAFF. In DNA form, the CDR3 reads TGTGCCAGCAGCTTGGTGCAGGGTAGCGGGCGAGGTGAAGCTTTCTTT.

This chain links TRBV2 with TRBJ2-7; 10 bases align to TRBD1. This CDR3 has 17 residues. The trim removed 2 bases at V and 4 bases at J, leaving 11 bases unmatched. Germline CDR1 is SNHLY and CDR2 is FYNNEI. The CDR3, as DNA: TGTGCCAGCAGTGAACCGTCCGGGACAGGGGCCGTTTACGAGCAGTACTTC. Its protein product is CASSEPSGTGAVYEQYF.

The chain has TRBV7-2 and TRBJ2-1; 10 bases are shared with TRBD2. The CDR3 contains 14 residues. Per the germline V gene, CDR1 is SGHTA and CDR2 is FQGNSA. V gave up 9 bases and J gave up 2 bases; unmatched junction bases: 4. CDR3 nucleotides: TGTGCCAGTACTAGCGGGGCCACCTACAATGAGCAGTTCTTC. Encoded protein: CASTSGATYNEQFF.

The rearrangement links TRBV30 to TRBJ2-5; tentatively, D is TRBD2 (6 bases). The germline V gene encodes CDR1 GTSNPN and CDR2 SVGIG (reference sequence). The CDR3 sequence is 13 residues long. Trimming removed 1 base at V and 1 base at J, with 7 bases between. CDR3 sequence: CAWSDGGQETQYF. The DNA for the CDR3 is TGTGCCTGGAGTGACGGGGGCCAAGAGACCCAGTACTTC.

The rearrangement uses TRBV18 and TRBJ1-5, with a weak D call TRBD1 (5 bases). The germline V and J ends were trimmed by 3 bases and 0 bases, with 12 bases remaining between them. The CDR3 is made up of 16 amino acids. Looked up from germline, CDR1 is KGHSH and CDR2 is LQKENI. CDR3 in DNA: TGTGCCAGCTCACCGGGGGACTGGAATAGCAATCAGCCCCAGCATTTT. Protein product: CASSPGDWNSNQPQHF. The full variable domain, its missing parts supplied by reference TRBV18 and TRBJ1-5, is NAGVMQNPRHLVRRRGQEARLRCSPMKGHSHVYWYRQLPEEGLKFMVYLQKENIIDESGMPKERFSAEFPKEGPSILRIQQVVRGDSAAYFCASSPGDWNSNQPQHFGDGTRLSIL.

V and J are TRBV6-5 and TRBJ1-5; the D gene is possibly TRBD1 (5 bases). With 5 bases removed from V and 7 bases from J, the gap between germline ends came to 15 bases. The CDR3 loop spans 14 amino acids. The germline V gene has CDR1 MNHEY and CDR2 SVGAGI. DNA of the CDR3: TGTGCCAGCAGTCAGAACGGGGGGAGACAGCCCCAGCATTTT. Translation: CASSQNGGRQPQHF.

V usage is TRBV14 and J usage is TRBJ1-2; D gene unclear. V lost 6 bases and J lost 6, with 20 bases in between. Germline lookup yields CDR1 SGHDN and CDR2 FVKESK. This CDR3 comprises 15 residues. Written as DNA, the CDR3 is TGTGCCAGCAGTCCTGACTCAAGCACGATCGATGGCTACACCTTC. Translating it yields CASSPDSSTIDGYTF.

V and J are TRBV6-6 and TRBJ2-7; 7 bases map to TRBD2. Unmatched junction bases numbered 9, after V lost 6 bases and J lost 1 base. CDR1 is MNHNY and CDR2 is SVGAGI in the germline V gene (reference sequence). This CDR3 region has 15 residues. The CDR3: CASSKTGTTSYEQYF. CDR3 nucleotide sequence: TGTGCCAGCAGCAAAACCGGGACTACGTCCTACGAGCAGTACTTC.

V is TRBV5-1 and J is TRBJ2-1; 7 bases are a match to TRBD2. With 7 bases clipped from V and 5 bases from J, the junction kept 9 bases outside the gene matches. Germline V gene lookup returns CDR1 SGHRS and CDR2 YFSETQ. There are 14 residues in the CDR3. The CDR3 sequence is CASGGSGVNNEQFF. CDR3 DNA sequence: TGCGCCAGCGGTGGGAGCGGGGTGAACAATGAGCAGTTCTTC.

The chain combines TRBV7-6 with TRBJ2-1; D is unclear. V lost 4 bases to trimming and J lost 7 bases, with 14 bases between them. The CDR3 has 14 residues. Germline V gene data show CDR1 as SGHVS and CDR2 as FNYEAQ. The CDR3 DNA follows: TGTGCCAGCAGCTCACGACTGAGCACAAATGAGCAGTTCTTC. It is translated as CASSSRLSTNEQFF.

The chain employs TRBV25-1 and TRBJ1-6; 7 bases fit TRBD1. CDR1 is MGHDK, CDR2 SYGVNS, per germline. The CDR3 consists of 14 residues. J gave up 9 bases and V 3 bases, and 5 bases lay outside the gene matches. The chain's CDR3 is CASSETGPSSPLHF. The CDR3 DNA is TGTGCCAGCAGTGAGACAGGGCCGAGTTCACCCCTCCACTTT. Variable domain in full (rest from reference TRBV25-1 and TRBJ1-6): EADIYQTPRYLVIGTGKKITLECSQTMGHDKMYWYQQDPGMELHLIHYSYGVNSTEKGDLSSESTVSRIRTEHFPLTLESARPSHTSQYLCASSETGPSSPLHFGNGTRLTVT.

This rearrangement joins TRBV29-1 to TRBJ2-3; D may be TRBD2 (6 bases). CDR1 is SQVTM, CDR2 ANQGSEA, per germline. V lost 5 bases and J 1 base, leaving 22 bases between the germline ends. CDR3 length: 17 residues. CDR3 DNA sequence: TGCAGCGTTTTTAATGCCGGAGGGACCGCGCGCACAGATACGCAGTATTTT. Protein: CSVFNAGGTARTDTQYF.

This rearrangement joins TRBV10-3 to TRBJ2-1, with TRBD2 matching 9 bases. After removal of 0 bases from V and 2 bases from J, the junction contained 8 bases not matched to a gene. CDR1 and CDR2 from the germline V gene are ENHRY and SYGVKD. The CDR3 runs to 18 residues. DNA for the CDR3: TGTGCCATCAGTGAGTCCTCCAGACTAGCGGTTACCTACAATGAGCAGTTCTTC. This gives the protein CAISESSRLAVTYNEQFF.

V gene TRBV19 combines with J gene TRBJ1-2; 8 bases align to TRBD1. The CDR3 runs 16 residues. Germline V gene data show CDR1 as LNHDA and CDR2 as SQIVND (reference sequence). The V segment lost 8 bases and the J segment 8 bases; nucleotides outside the gene matches: 19. In DNA, the CDR3 is TGTGCCAGTTTGCGTCCCGGGACAGGAATGTCGAGGGGCTACACCTTC. As protein: CASLRPGTGMSRGYTF.